Many counts were recorded for the clone carrying this T cell receptor beta chain. What it binds is unknown. This specimen belongs to a study of Graves' ophthalmopathy and Graves' hyperthyroidism. Study information: Peripheral blood sampling occurred at initial diagnosis, before any treatment. Overall study results and limits: Forecasting of ophthalmopathy progression by the model achieved 70.59% sensitivity and roughly 72% specificity. Most clonotypes expanded in thyroid above 0.001 frequency were present in blood too.

Per the germline V gene, CDR1 is MDHEN and CDR2 is SYDVKM. Trimming removed 7 bases from V and 6 bases from J; junction bases left unmatched: 10. The CDR3 consists of 14 residues. Diagnosis relied on clinical symptoms, serum thyroxine, TRAb, thyroid ultrasound and orbital computed tomography. Scientists amplified the TCR beta CDR3 regions from RNA transcripts. HTBI primers were used in a first-round RT-PCR, which preceded a second-round multiplex PCR. One entry per CDR3 protein results from TCRdb running MiXCR on the multiplex PCR reads. This sample has 150,000 to 200,000 distinct CDR3 sequences, with roughly 37% found just once.

This clonotype was sampled from a woman aged 35 to 49 with Graves' ophthalmopathy. The specimen sequenced was peripheral blood. The rearrangement uses TRBV28 and TRBJ1-2; TRBD1 matches at 8 bases. This chain's CDR3 is CASTLQGEADGYTF. In DNA, the CDR3 is TGTGCCAGCACCCTACAGGGGGAGGCTGATGGCTACACCTTC.